The present entry profiles one TCR beta chain with its context. This specimen belongs to a study of blood T cell repertoires in COVID-19. About the research overall: Whether acute or convalescent, the COVID-19 samples came from the United States, Italy and Spain. T cells, B-cell-depleted T cells, or PBMCs provided the cDNA or gDNA that served as material.

The CDR3 extends over 13 amino acids. Per germline, CDR1 SGHAT and CDR2 FQNNGV. Deletions cut 1 base from V and 5 bases from J, with 6 bases between. Enrolment of Seattle patients took place during active infection, and they were followed longitudinally. Original data processing: Estimation of nucleated cell counts relied on the amplification of reference gene primers. Sequencing used immunoSEQ multiplex PCR; TCRdb keeps in-frame clones, though not all of them. D and trimming were read from the DNA, whereas the V and J calls and clone size are those reported in that table. This table has around 68,000 clones, 70% to 90% appearing once.

The chain carries TRBV11-2 and TRBJ2-1; D gene unclear. Sequenced sample: peripheral blood. The sequence was collected from a man aged 40-49 years with COVID-19, enrolled during active disease. The CDR3 sequence: CASSLAPDNEQFF. In DNA, the CDR3 is TGTGCCAGCAGCTTAGCCCCAGACAATGAGCAGTTCTTC.